Shown below are 4 T cell receptor beta chains from a single sample sequenced in a study of T cells in localized non-small cell lung cancer. Repertoires were generated with immunoSEQ multiplex PCR, while TCRdb's copy carries only in-frame clones and drops some. The repertoire consists of 45,000 to 65,000 clones, with 60% to 85% occurring once and the leading ten covering around 4.5%. The sample was PBMCs, taken before any cancer treatment. The receptor set was obtained from a woman aged 35 to 70 with stage II lung adenocarcinoma.

The chain has TRBV2 and TRBJ1-1; perhaps TRBD1 as D (6 bases). V lost 4 bases, J lost 10 bases, and 10 bases lay in between. Germline V gives CDR1 SNHLY, CDR2 FYNNEI. CDR3 size: 11 residues. CDR3 DNA sequence: TGTGCCAGCAGTGCCTCGACAGGAGCTTTCTTT. Protein product: CASSASTGAFF.

V usage is TRBV7-2 and J usage is TRBJ2-1; D is possibly TRBD2 (7 bases). The V gene's germline CDR1 is SGHTA and CDR2 FQGNSA. CDR3 length equals 16 residues. V was cut by 4 bases and J by 3 bases, with 16 bases left in between. In nucleotides, the CDR3 is TGTGCCAGCAGCTCCCAGGGGAGGGCTGGCTACAATGAGCAGTTCTTC. This translates into CASSSQGRAGYNEQFF.

This chain joins TRBV27 and TRBJ1-2; perhaps TRBD1 as D (6 bases). Trimming left V 8 bases short and J 4 bases short, with 17 bases between. The germline gives CDR1 MNHEY, CDR2 SMNVEV (reference sequence). This CDR3 is built from 14 residues. CDR3: CASQSPGEGYGYTF. In DNA, the CDR3 is TGTGCCAGCCAATCGCCAGGGGAGGGCTATGGCTACACCTTC.

V gene TRBV5-4 combines with J gene TRBJ2-6; possibly TRBD1 for D (5 bases). The CDR3 is 15 residues long. The germline V and J ends were trimmed by 2 bases and 10 bases, with 16 bases remaining between them. Germline assignment: CDR1 SGHNT and CDR2 YYREEE (reference sequence). CDR3 loop: CASSFQGQDKNVLTF. The CDR3, as DNA: TGTGCCAGCAGCTTTCAAGGGCAGGACAAGAACGTCCTGACTTTC. The full variable domain, with the rest looked up from reference TRBV5-4 and TRBJ2-6, is ETGVTQSPTHLIKTRGQQVTLRCSSQSGHNTVSWYQQALGQGPQFIFQYYREEENGRGNFPPRFSGLQFPNYSSELNVNALELDDSALYLCASSFQGQDKNVLTFGAGSRLTVL.